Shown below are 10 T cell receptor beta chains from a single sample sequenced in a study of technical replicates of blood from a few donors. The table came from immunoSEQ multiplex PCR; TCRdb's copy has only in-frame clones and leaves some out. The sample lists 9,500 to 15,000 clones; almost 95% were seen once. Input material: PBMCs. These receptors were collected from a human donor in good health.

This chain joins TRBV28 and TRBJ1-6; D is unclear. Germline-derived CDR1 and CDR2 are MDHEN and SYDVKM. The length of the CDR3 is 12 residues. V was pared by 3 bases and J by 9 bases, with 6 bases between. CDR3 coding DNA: TGTGCCAGCAGTTTGTTGAGTTCACCCCTCCACTTT. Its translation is CASSLLSSPLHF.

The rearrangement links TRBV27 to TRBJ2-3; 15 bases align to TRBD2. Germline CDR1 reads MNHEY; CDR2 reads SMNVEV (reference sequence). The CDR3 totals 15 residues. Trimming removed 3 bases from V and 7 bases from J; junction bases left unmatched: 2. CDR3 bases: TGTGCCAGCAGTTTGGGACTAGCGGGAGGTTATACGCAGTATTTT. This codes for CASSLGLAGGYTQYF.

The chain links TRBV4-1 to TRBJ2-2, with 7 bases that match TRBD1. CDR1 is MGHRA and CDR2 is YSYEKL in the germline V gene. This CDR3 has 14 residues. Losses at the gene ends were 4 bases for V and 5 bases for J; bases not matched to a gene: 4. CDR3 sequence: CASSPDRTTGELFF. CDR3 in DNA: TGCGCCAGCAGCCCGGACAGGACAACCGGGGAGCTGTTTTTT.

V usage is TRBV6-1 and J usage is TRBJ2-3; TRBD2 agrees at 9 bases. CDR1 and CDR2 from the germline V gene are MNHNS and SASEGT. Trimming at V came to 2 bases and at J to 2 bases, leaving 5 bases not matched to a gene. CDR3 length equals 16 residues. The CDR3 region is CASSEILAGITDTQYF. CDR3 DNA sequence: TGTGCCAGCAGTGAAATCCTAGCGGGGATCACAGATACGCAGTATTTT.

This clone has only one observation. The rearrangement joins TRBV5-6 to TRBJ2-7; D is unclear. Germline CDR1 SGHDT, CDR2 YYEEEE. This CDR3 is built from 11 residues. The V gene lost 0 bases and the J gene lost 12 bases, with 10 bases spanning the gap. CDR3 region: CASSLGLILYF. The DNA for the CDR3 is TGTGCCAGCAGCTTGGGTCTAATTCTGTACTTC.

The CDR3 protein is CASSAQPGQNTGELFF. CDR3 nucleotide sequence: TGTGCCAGCAGTGCGCAGCCGGGACAAAACACCGGGGAGCTGTTTTTT. The V and J genes are TRBV6-1 and TRBJ2-2; tentative D call: TRBD1 (6 bases). Germline V gene sequence: CDR1 MNHNS, CDR2 SASEGT. V lost 4 bases to trimming and J lost 2 bases, with 14 bases between them. The CDR3 contains 16 residues.

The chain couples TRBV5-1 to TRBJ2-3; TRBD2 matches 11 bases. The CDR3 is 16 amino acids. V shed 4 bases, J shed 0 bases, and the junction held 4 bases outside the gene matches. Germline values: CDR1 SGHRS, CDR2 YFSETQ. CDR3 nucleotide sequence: TGCGCCAGCAGCATAGGGACTAGCGGTAGCACAGATACGCAGTATTTT. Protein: CASSIGTSGSTDTQYF.

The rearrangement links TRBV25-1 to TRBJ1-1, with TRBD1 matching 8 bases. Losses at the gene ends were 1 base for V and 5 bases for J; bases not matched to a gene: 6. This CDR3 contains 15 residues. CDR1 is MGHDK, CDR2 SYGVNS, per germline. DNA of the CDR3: TGTGCCAGCAGTGAATTGCAGGGGGCGAGAACTGAAGCTTTCTTT. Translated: CASSELQGARTEAFF.

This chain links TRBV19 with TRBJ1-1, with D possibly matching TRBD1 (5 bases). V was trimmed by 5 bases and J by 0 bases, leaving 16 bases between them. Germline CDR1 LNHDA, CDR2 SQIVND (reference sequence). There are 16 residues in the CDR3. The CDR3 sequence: CASSHVVGALNTEAFF. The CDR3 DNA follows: TGTGCCAGTAGTCACGTAGTTGGGGCGTTGAACACTGAAGCTTTCTTT. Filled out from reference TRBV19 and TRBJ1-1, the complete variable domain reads DGGITQSPKYLFRKEGQNVTLSCEQNLNHDAMYWYRQDPGQGLRLIYYSQIVNDFQKGDIAEGYSVSREKKESFPLTVTSAQKNPTAFYLCASSHVVGALNTEAFFGQGTRLTVV.

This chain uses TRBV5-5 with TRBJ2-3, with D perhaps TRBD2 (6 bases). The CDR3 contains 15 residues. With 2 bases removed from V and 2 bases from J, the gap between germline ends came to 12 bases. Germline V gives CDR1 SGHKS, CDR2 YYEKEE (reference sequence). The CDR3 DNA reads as TGTGCCAGCAGCTTAGTTGCGGGATTCACAGATACGCAGTATTTT. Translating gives CASSLVAGFTDTQYF.